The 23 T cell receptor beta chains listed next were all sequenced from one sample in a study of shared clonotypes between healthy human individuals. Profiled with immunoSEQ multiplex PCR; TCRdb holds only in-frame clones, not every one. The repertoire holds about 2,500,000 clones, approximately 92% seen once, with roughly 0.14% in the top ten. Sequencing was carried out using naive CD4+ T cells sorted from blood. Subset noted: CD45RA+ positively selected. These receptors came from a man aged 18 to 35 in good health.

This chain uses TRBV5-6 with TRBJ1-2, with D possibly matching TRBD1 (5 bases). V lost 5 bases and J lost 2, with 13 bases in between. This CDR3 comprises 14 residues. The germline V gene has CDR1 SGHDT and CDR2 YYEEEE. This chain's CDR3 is CASSYEGTNYGYTF. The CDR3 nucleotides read TGTGCCAGCAGTTACGAGGGGACGAACTATGGCTACACCTTC.

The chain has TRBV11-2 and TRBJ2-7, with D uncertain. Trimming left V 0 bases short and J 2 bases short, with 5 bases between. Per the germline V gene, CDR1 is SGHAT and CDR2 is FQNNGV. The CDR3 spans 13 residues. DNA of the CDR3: TGTGCCAGCAGCTTAGACGAGGCCTACGAGCAGTACTTC. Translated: CASSLDEAYEQYF.

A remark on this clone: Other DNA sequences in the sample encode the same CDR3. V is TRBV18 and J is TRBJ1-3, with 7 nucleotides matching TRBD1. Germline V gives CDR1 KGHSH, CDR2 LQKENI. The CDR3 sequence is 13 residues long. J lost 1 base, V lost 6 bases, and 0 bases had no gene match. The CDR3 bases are TGTGCCAGCTCCAGGGGGTCTGGAAACACCATATATTTT. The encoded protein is CASSRGSGNTIYF.

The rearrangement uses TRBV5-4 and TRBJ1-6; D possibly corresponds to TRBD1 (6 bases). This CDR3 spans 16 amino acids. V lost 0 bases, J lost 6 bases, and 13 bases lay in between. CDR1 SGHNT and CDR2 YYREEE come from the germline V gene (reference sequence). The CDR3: CASSLASRGPNSPLHF. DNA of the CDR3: TGTGCCAGCAGCTTGGCCAGTCGGGGGCCTAATTCACCCCTCCACTTT.

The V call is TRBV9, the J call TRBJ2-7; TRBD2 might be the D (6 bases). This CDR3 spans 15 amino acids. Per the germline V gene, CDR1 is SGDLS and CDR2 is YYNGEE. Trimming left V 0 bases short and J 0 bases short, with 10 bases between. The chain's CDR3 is CASSVGDLYSYEQYF. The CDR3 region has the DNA TGTGCCAGCAGCGTAGGGGACTTATACTCCTACGAGCAGTACTTC.

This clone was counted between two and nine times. This CDR3 is CASSGDGGETQYF. In DNA, the CDR3 is TGTGCCAGCAGCGGAGATGGGGGGGAGACCCAGTACTTC. The chain employs TRBV6-6 and TRBJ2-5; D is possibly TRBD2 (6 bases). The CDR3 sequence is 13 residues long. V lost 6 bases and J 5 bases, leaving 13 bases between the germline ends. Looked up from germline, CDR1 is MNHNY and CDR2 is SVGAGI (reference sequence).

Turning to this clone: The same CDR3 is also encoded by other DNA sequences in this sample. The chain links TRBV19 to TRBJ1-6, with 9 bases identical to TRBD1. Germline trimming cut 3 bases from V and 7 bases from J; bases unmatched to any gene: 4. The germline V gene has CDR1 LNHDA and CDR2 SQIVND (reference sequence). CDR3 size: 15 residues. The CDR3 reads CASSIGDRVNSPLHF. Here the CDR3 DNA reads TGTGCCAGTAGTATCGGGGACAGGGTGAATTCACCCCTCCACTTT.

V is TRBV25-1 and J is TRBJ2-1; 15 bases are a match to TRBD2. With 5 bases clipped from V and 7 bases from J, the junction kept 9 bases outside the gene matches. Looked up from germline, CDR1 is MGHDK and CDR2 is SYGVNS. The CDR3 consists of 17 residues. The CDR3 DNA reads TGTGCCAGCAGTCTAGGGACTAGCGGGGGGCGTCGAAATGAGCAGTTCTTC. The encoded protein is CASSLGTSGGRRNEQFF.

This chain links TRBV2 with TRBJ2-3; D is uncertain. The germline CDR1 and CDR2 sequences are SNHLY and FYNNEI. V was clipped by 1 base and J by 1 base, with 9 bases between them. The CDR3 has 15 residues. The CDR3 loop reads CASSEGLVGTDTQYF. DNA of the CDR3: TGTGCCAGCAGTGAAGGCCTTGTCGGCACAGATACGCAGTATTTT. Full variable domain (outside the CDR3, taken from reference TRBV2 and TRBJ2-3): EPEVTQTPSHQVTQMGQEVILRCVPISNHLYFYWYRQILGQKVEFLVSFYNNEISEKSEIFDDQFSVERPDGSNFTLKIRSTKLEDSAMYFCASSEGLVGTDTQYFGPGTRLTVL.

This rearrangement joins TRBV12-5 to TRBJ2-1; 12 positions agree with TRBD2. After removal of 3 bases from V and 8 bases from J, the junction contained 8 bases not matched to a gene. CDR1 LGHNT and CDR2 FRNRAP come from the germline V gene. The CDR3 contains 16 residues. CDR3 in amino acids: CASGFGLAGGRDEQFF. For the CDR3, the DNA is TGTGCTAGTGGTTTCGGCCTAGCGGGAGGGCGAGATGAGCAGTTCTTC.

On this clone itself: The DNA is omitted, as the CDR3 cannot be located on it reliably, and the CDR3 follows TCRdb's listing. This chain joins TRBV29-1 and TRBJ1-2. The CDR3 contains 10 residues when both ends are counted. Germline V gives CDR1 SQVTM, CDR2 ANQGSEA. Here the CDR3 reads CSVFGDGYTF.

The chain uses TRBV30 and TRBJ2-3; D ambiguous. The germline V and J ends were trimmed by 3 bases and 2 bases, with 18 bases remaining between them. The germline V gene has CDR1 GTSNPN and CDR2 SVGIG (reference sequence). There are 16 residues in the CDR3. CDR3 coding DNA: TGTGCCTGGAGCGCGACTTCCCTAGACGTCACAGATACGCAGTATTTT. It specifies CAWSATSLDVTDTQYF.

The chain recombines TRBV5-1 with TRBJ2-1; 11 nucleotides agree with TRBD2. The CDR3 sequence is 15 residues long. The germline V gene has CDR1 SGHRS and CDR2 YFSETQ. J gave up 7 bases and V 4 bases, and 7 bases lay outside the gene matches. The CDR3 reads CASSRLAGGVNEQFF. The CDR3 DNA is TGCGCCAGCAGCCGCCTAGCGGGGGGTGTAAATGAGCAGTTCTTC.

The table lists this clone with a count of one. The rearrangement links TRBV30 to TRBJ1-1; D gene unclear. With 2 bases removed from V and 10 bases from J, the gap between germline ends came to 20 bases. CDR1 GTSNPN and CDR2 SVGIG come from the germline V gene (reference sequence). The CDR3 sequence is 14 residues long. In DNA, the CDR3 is TGTGCCTGGAGTTCGACCCACCCGCCCCAGCGAGCTTTCTTT. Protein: CAWSSTHPPQRAFF.

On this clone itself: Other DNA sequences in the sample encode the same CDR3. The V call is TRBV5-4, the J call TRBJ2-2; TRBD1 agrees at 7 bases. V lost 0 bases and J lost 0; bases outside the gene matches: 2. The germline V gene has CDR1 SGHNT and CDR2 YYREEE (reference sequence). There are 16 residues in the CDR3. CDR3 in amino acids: CASSLAGTANTGELFF. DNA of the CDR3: TGTGCCAGCAGCTTGGCCGGGACAGCGAACACCGGGGAGCTGTTTTTT. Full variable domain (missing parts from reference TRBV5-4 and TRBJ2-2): ETGVTQSPTHLIKTRGQQVTLRCSSQSGHNTVSWYQQALGQGPQFIFQYYREEENGRGNFPPRFSGLQFPNYSSELNVNALELDDSALYLCASSLAGTANTGELFFGEGSRLTVL.

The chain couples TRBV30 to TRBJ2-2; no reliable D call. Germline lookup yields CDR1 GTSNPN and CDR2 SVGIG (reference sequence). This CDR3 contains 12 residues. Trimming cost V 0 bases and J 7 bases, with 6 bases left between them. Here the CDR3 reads CAWSVTRGELFF. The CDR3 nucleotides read TGTGCCTGGAGTGTCACCCGCGGGGAGCTGTTTTTT.

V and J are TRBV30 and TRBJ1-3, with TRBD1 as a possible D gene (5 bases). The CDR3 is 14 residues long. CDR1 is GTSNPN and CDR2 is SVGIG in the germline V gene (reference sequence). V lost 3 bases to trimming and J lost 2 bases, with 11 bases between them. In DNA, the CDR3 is TGTGCCTGGAGCCCCAGGGTCGCTGGAAACACCATATATTTT. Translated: CAWSPRVAGNTIYF.

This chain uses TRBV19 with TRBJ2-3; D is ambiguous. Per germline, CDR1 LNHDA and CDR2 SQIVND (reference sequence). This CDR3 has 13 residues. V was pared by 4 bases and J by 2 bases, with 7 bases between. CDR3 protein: CASSRGVTDTQYF. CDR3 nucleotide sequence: TGTGCCAGTAGTAGAGGTGTCACAGATACGCAGTATTTT.

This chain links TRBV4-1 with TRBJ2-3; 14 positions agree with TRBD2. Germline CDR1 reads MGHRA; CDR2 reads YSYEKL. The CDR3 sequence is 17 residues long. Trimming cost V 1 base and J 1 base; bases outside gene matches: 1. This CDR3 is CASSQAGLAGGTDTQYF. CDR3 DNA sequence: TGCGCCAGCAGCCAAGCGGGACTAGCGGGGGGCACAGATACGCAGTATTTT.

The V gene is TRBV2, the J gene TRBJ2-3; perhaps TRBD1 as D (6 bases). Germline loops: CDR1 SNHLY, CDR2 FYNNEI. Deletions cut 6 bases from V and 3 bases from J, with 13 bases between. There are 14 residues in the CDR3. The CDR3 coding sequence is TGTGCCAGCAGGGGGGCTGAAAGGACAGATACGCAGTATTTT. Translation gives CASRGAERTDTQYF.

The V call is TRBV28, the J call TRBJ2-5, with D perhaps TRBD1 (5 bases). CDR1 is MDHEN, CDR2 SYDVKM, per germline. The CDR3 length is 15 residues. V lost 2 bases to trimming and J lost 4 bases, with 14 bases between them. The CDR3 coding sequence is TGTGCCAGCAGTTTAGAAAGGGGTGGGGCAGAGACCCAGTACTTC. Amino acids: CASSLERGGAETQYF. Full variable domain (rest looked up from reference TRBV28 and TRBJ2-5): DVKVTQSSRYLVKRTGEKVFLECVQDMDHENMFWYRQDPGLGLRLIYFSYDVKMKEKGDIPEGYSVSREKKERFSLILESASTNQTSMYLCASSLERGGAETQYFGPGTRLLVL.

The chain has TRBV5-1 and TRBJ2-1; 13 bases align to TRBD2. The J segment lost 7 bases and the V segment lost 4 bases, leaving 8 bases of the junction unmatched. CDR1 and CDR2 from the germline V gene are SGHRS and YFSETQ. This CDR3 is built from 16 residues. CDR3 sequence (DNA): TGCGCCAGCAGCATTCAGACTAGCGGGAGGTGGAATGAGCAGTTCTTC. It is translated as CASSIQTSGRWNEQFF.

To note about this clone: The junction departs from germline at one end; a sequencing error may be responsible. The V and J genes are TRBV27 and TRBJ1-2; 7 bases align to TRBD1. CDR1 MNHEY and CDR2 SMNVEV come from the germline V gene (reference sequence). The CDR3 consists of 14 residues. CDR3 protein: CASSLQSPGTATIF. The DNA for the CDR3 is TGTGCCAGCAGTTTGCAAAGCCCAGGGACAGCCACAATCTTC.